This T cell receptor (beta chain) came from a study of blood T cell repertoires in COVID-19. Study in general: Researchers got acute and convalescent COVID-19 samples from the United States, Italy and Spain. T cells, B-cell-depleted T cells, or PBMCs supplied cDNA or gDNA.

Authors' data handling: Reference gene primers were amplified, and this amplification served to estimate nucleated cell counts. The assay was immunoSEQ multiplex PCR, and TCRdb's table has in-frame clones only and misses some. That table gives V, J and clone size, and the DNA gave D and trimming. This sample has tens of thousands of clones, with approximately 86% found just once. The germline V gene encodes CDR1 LGHDT and CDR2 YNNKEL (reference sequence). The V and J ends lost 4 bases and 3 bases respectively, with 10 bases between them. The CDR3 is 14 amino acids. Material for sequencing was peripheral blood. This clonotype was sampled from a man in his 60s with active COVID-19. The chain joins TRBV3-1 (or the pseudogene TRBV3-2) to TRBJ1-5; D not resolved. CDR3 nucleotide sequence: TGTGCCAGCAGCCCCCATCAATCCAATCAGCCCCAGCATTTT. Residues: CASSPHQSNQPQHF.